These T cell receptor beta chains were read from a single sample in a study of cytotoxic CD8 clonotypes in ibrutinib-treated CLL. Profiling relied on immunoSEQ multiplex PCR, and the TCRdb table lists in-frame clones only, not all of them. This sample carries roughly 40,000 clones, roughly three quarters of them seen once, and the ten largest clones take about 14%. Sequencing was performed on PBMCs, taken after 12 months of ibrutinib treatment. Every receptor here comes from a human donor with chronic lymphocytic leukemia. Both conserved end residues are part of each CDR3. D genes are given only for firm matches. Clone size is shown for a subset of rows, as once, few, many or a class of expanded clone.

TGTGCCAGCAGCGTAGGCAGAGGTGTGGTCGCCGGGGAGCTGTTTTTT	CASSVGRGVVAGELFF	NA	NA	TRBJ2-2	TRBV9
TGTGCCTGGAGGACAGGGGGAAAGGAAAAACTGTTTTTT	CAWRTGGKEKLFF	TRBD1	NA	TRBJ1-4	TRBV30
TGTGCCAGCACAACAGGGAATGAGCAGTTCTTC	CASTTGNEQFF	NA	few	TRBJ2-1	TRBV28
TGCAGCGTTCCGGACAGGTCAAATGAAAAACTGTTTTTT	CSVPDRSNEKLFF	TRBD1	NA	TRBJ1-4	TRBV29-1
TGTGCCAGCAGATCCACCGGGACTAGCGGGAGGGCCTTGTTTTACGAGCAGTACTTC	CASRSTGTSGRALFYEQYF	TRBD2	NA	TRBJ2-7	TRBV28
TGTGCCAGCAGTTTTAGGAGGCGGGAGGTGGACAATGAGCAGTTCTTC	CASSFRRREVDNEQFF	TRBD2	NA	TRBJ2-1	TRBV28
TGTGCCAGCAGTGTCAGGGCAGGGGGCGCAAATCAGCCCCAGCATTTT	CASSVRAGGANQPQHF	TRBD1	NA	TRBJ1-5	TRBV6-1
TGTGCCAGCAGTTTATTTCTAGACTTCAACACTGAAGCTTTCTTT	CASSLFLDFNTEAFF	NA	once	TRBJ1-1	TRBV27
TGTGCCTGGGCCCCGATGGGGGGCCTCCAAGAGACCCAGTACTTC	CAWAPMGGLQETQYF	NA	NA	TRBJ2-5	TRBV30
TGTGCCAGCAGCTTAGGACAGCAGCAAGATACGCAGTATTTT	CASSLGQQQDTQYF	NA	NA	TRBJ2-3	TRBV6-6
TGTGCCAGCAGTTTAAAGGCCACCAGGAGGGAGCTGTTTTTT	CASSLKATRRELFF	NA	medium-sized	TRBJ2-2	TRBV27
TGTGCCTGGACAAGGTCCAGGGTAACCACCGGGGAGCTGTTTTTT	CAWTRSRVTTGELFF	NA	NA	TRBJ2-2	TRBV30
TGTGCCGCTAGCGGGAGGGGGGGGGCAGATACGCAGTATTTT	CAASGRGGADTQYF	TRBD2	NA	TRBJ2-3	TRBV6-5
TGCGCCAGCAGTAAAAGCTCCTACAATGAGCAGTTCTTC	CASSKSSYNEQFF	NA	NA	TRBJ2-1	TRBV10-1
TGTGCCAGCAGCTTGGTCGGTCTCTGGGAGCAGTACTTC	CASSLVGLWEQYF	NA	few	TRBJ2-7	TRBV5-6
TGCGCCAGCAGCTTGGGGGCTAGCGGGAGAACAGATACGCAGTATTTT	CASSLGASGRTDTQYF	TRBD2	NA	TRBJ2-3	TRBV5-1
TGTGCCAGCAGTTTTAGCGGGGACAGCACAGATACGCAGTATTTT	CASSFSGDSTDTQYF	TRBD2	NA	TRBJ2-3	TRBV27
TGCGCCAGCAGCCAAGGTATAGGTCTAGCGGGAGGCCTCTCCCACAATGAGCAGTTCTTC	CASSQGIGLAGGLSHNEQFF	TRBD2	NA	TRBJ2-1	TRBV4-3
TGTGCCAGCAGGCTACAGGGGCCGAACTATGGCTACACCTTC	CASRLQGPNYGYTF	TRBD1	NA	TRBJ1-2	TRBV6-1
TGTGCCAGCACGGACAGGTCGAACACTGAAGCTTTCTTT	CASTDRSNTEAFF	TRBD1	few	TRBJ1-1	TRBV19
TGTGCCAGCAGCTTGACCCGGGACGGGACGAATCAGCCCCAGCATTTT	CASSLTRDGTNQPQHF	NA	NA	TRBJ1-5	TRBV5-6
TGCGCCAGCAGCCAATCACAGGGAGTTGGGCAGTTCTTC	CASSQSQGVGQFF	NA	NA	TRBJ2-1	TRBV4-1
TGTGCCAGCAGCTTAGAGAGGGGATATGGGTACGAGCAGTACTTC	CASSLERGYGYEQYF	NA	NA	TRBJ2-7	TRBV11-2
TGCGCCAGCAGCCAAGATGGAAGGAGTGTCTATGGCTACACCTTC	CASSQDGRSVYGYTF	NA	few	TRBJ1-2	TRBV4-1
TGTGCCACCGACCGAGGTCGGGGGCTAGCTTTCTTT	CATDRGRGLAFF	NA	NA	TRBJ1-1	TRBV5-8
TGTGCCAGCAGCTTAGCTGGACTAGGGGCAGAGACCCAGTACTTC	CASSLAGLGAETQYF	TRBD2	NA	TRBJ2-5	TRBV7-2
TGTGCCAGCAAGCCCCTAGCTATCGAGCAGTTCTTC	CASKPLAIEQFF	NA	NA	TRBJ2-1	TRBV2
TGTGCCAGCAGTGAGAGCGAGACCCAGTACTTC	CASSESETQYF	NA	few	TRBJ2-5	TRBV2
TGTGCCAGCAGCTTACCAGGCTCCTACGAGCAGTACTTC	CASSLPGSYEQYF	NA	NA	TRBJ2-7	TRBV7-9
TGTGCCAGCAGCCTCGGACCTTCTAACTATGGCTACACCTTC	CASSLGPSNYGYTF	NA	NA	TRBJ1-2	TRBV6-5
TGTGCCAGCAGCTTAAGAGGGGGGAGCTACGAGCAGTACTTC	CASSLRGGSYEQYF	NA	NA	TRBJ2-7	TRBV11-2
TGTGCCAGCAGCGGGATAGGACAGTCCGATGGCTACACCTTC	CASSGIGQSDGYTF	NA	NA	TRBJ1-2	TRBV9
TGTGCCACCGGCAGGGGTCTTGGTGACAATGAGCAGTTCTTC	CATGRGLGDNEQFF	NA	NA	TRBJ2-1	TRBV2
TGTGCCTGGAGTGTAGCAGCGGGATCCTACGAGCAGTACTTC	CAWSVAAGSYEQYF	TRBD2	NA	TRBJ2-7	TRBV30
TGTGCCAGCAGCTTAACAGGAGCTGGAAACTATGGCTACACCTTC	CASSLTGAGNYGYTF	NA	few	TRBJ1-2	TRBV7-8
TGTGCCAGCAGTGTGGACAGGGTAGAGACCCAGTACTTC	CASSVDRVETQYF	TRBD1	NA	TRBJ2-5	TRBV6-1
TGTGCCAGCAGTTACTCGGAAGGGAACACTGAAGCTTTCTTT	CASSYSEGNTEAFF	NA	NA	TRBJ1-1	TRBV6-6
TGTGCCACCAGCAGAGATTGGGAGACCCAGTACTTC	CATSRDWETQYF	NA	NA	TRBJ2-5	TRBV15
TGTGCCAGCAGCCCCCTGACTAGCGGGAGGACTGATGAGCAGTTCTTC	CASSPLTSGRTDEQFF	TRBD2	NA	TRBJ2-1	TRBV13
TGCAGCGCTGTAGACGGGGATGGCTACACCTTC	CSAVDGDGYTF	NA	NA	TRBJ1-2	TRBV29-1
TGTGCCAGCAGCGTAGCCCCCCAGGGGGGGAGCGAGGAGCTGTTTTTT	CASSVAPQGGSEELFF	NA	NA	TRBJ2-2	TRBV9
TGTGCCAGCACAGGACTAGCGGGGAATGAGCAGTTCTTC	CASTGLAGNEQFF	TRBD2	NA	TRBJ2-1	TRBV27
TGTGCCAGCAGCTTACGTGGGACCGACCTCACGAACACCGGGGAGCTGTTTTTT	CASSLRGTDLTNTGELFF	NA	NA	TRBJ2-2	TRBV11-2
TGTGCCAGCAGCGAGAGCGGGGCCAATCAGCCCCAGCATTTT	CASSESGANQPQHF	NA	NA	TRBJ1-5	TRBV7-2
TGTGCCAGCAGCGTAAGCCCCCGGACAGCAACCTACGAGCAGTACTTC	CASSVSPRTATYEQYF	NA	NA	TRBJ2-7	TRBV9
TGTGCCAGTAGCCGCGGACAGGGGGCAGTCGAGCAGTACTTC	CASSRGQGAVEQYF	TRBD1	few	TRBJ2-7	TRBV19
TGTGCCAGCAGGGGACAGCGCACCGGGGAGCTGTTTTTT	CASRGQRTGELFF	TRBD1	few	TRBJ2-2	TRBV5-8
TGTGCCAGCATGAGGGGGTTTCGCTACGAGCAGTACTTC	CASMRGFRYEQYF	NA	NA	TRBJ2-7	TRBV6-5
TGTGCCAGCAGCTTATGGGGGGGTAGCACTGAAGCTTTCTTT	CASSLWGGSTEAFF	NA	NA	TRBJ1-1	TRBV7-2
TGTGCCAGCAGCTTGACGGGACAGCAAGAGACCCAGTACTTC	CASSLTGQQETQYF	TRBD1	NA	TRBJ2-5	TRBV5-8
TGTGCCACCCATCGAGGGACGAAAGCCTACGAGCAGTACTTC	CATHRGTKAYEQYF	NA	NA	TRBJ2-7	TRBV2
TGTGCCAGCAGCGTCCTACCCGGAGCACGGGACACAGATACGCAGTATTTT	CASSVLPGARDTDTQYF	NA	NA	TRBJ2-3	TRBV9
TGTGCCAGCAGTGCTGGGGGACACAATCAGCCCCAGCATTTT	CASSAGGHNQPQHF	NA	NA	TRBJ1-5	TRBV2
TGTGCCAGCAGCAAAGCTGGGACAGGGGGCGCTCCCCCGAACACTGAAGCTTTCTTT	CASSKAGTGGAPPNTEAFF	NA	NA	TRBJ1-1	TRBV21-1
TGCAGTGCTCTCAGCTCCTACGAGCAGTACTTC	CSALSSYEQYF	NA	few	TRBJ2-7	TRBV20-1
TGTGCCAGCAGCGTAGGGGCGGGAGACTCCTACGAGCAGTACTTC	CASSVGAGDSYEQYF	TRBD2	once	TRBJ2-7	TRBV9
TGTGCCAGCAGCTCGGGGACAGGGGGAGGGGAGACCCAGTACTTC	CASSSGTGGGETQYF	TRBD1	NA	TRBJ2-5	TRBV5-6
TGTGCCATCAGCCTCCGGGACAGGGACACTGAAGCTTTCTTT	CAISLRDRDTEAFF	TRBD1	NA	TRBJ1-1	TRBV10-3
TGTGCCAGCAGCGGCAGGGGGACCTACGAGCAGTACTTC	CASSGRGTYEQYF	TRBD1	NA	TRBJ2-7	TRBV9
TGTGCCAGCAGTGATGAGAGACGAGGTCAGCCCCAGCATTTT	CASSDERRGQPQHF	NA	NA	TRBJ1-5	TRBV6-1